This T cell receptor (beta chain) was sequenced in a study of PD-1 blockade in classical Hodgkin lymphoma. This clone occurred once. Time point given: cycle 4 day 1 (C4D1), after six to seven weeks of nivolumab. Each patient experienced a relapse that followed autologous stem cell transplantation, and brentuximab vedotin exposure varied. This CDR3 has 15 residues. The ends were cut back, 0 bases at V and 2 bases at J, with 10 bases in the middle. CDR1 and CDR2 from the germline V gene are LNHNV and YYDKDF (reference sequence). Data came from immunoSEQ multiplex PCR; TCRdb stores just in-frame clones and leaves some out. The sample has around 50,000 clones, approximately 72% seen once; the top ten hold approximately 12%.

The specimen comprised peripheral blood mononuclear cells (PBMCs), sampled before the fourth cycle of nivolumab. The receptor's source is a human donor with classical Hodgkin lymphoma. The chain is built from TRBV15 and TRBJ2-5; the D is unclear. The CDR3 spells CATSRDFARQETQYF. The CDR3 DNA sequence: TGTGCCACCAGCAGAGATTTTGCCAGGCAAGAGACCCAGTACTTC.